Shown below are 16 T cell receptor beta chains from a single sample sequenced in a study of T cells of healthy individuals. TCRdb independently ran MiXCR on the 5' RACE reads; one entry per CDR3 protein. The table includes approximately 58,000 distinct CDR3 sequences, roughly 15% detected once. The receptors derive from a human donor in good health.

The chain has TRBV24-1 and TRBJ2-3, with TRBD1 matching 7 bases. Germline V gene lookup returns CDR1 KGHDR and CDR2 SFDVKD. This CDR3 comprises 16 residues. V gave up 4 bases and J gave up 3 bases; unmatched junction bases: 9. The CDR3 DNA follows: TGTGCCACCAGTGACCCACGACAGGGCCTTACAGATACGCAGTATTTT. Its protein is CATSDPRQGLTDTQYF.

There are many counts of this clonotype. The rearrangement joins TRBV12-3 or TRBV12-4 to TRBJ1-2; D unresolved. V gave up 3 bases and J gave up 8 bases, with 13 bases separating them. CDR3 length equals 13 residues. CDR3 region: CASSLARDRGYTF. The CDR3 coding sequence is TGTGCCAGCAGTTTGGCGAGGGATCGAGGCTACACCTTC.

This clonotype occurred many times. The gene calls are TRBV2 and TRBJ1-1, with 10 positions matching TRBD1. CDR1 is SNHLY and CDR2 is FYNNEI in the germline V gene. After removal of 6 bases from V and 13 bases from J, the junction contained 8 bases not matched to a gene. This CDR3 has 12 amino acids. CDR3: CASSGQRTGGFF. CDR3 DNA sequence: TGTGCCAGCAGCGGTCAAAGGACAGGGGGTTTCTTT.

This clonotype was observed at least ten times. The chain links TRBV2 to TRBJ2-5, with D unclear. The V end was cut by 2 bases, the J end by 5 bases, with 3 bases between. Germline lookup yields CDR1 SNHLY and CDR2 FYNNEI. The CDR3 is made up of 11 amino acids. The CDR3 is CASSEIETQYF. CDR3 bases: TGTGCCAGCAGTGAAATCGAGACCCAGTACTTC.

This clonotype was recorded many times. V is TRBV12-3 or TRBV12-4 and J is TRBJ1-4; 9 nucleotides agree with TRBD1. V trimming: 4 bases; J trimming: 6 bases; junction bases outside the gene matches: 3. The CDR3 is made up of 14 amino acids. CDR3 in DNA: TGTGCCAGCAGTTCCCGACAGGGGGATGAAAAACTGTTTTTT. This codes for CASSSRQGDEKLFF.

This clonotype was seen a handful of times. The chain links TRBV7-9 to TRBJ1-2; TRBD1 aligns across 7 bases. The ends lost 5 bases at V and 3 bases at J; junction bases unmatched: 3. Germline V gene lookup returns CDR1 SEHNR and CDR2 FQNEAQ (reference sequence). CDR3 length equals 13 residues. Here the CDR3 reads CASSPQGDYGYTF. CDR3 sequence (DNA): TGTGCCAGCAGCCCTCAGGGGGACTATGGCTACACCTTC.

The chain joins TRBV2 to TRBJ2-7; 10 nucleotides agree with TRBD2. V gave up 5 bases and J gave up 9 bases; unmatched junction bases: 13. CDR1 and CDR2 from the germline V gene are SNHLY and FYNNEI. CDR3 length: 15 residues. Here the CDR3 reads CASSLTTSGAMVQYF. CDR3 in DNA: TGTGCCAGCAGTCTAACTACTAGCGGGGCAATGGTGCAGTACTTC. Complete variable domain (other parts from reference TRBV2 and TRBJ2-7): EPEVTQTPSHQVTQMGQEVILRCVPISNHLYFYWYRQILGQKVEFLVSFYNNEISEKSEIFDDQFSVERPDGSNFTLKIRSTKLEDSAMYFCASSLTTSGAMVQYFGPGTRLTVT.

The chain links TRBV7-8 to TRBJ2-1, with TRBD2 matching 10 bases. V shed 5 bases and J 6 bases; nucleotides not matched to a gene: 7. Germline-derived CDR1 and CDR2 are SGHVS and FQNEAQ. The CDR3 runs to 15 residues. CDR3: CASSLGTSVLNEQFF. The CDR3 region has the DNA TGTGCCAGCAGCCTTGGGACTAGCGTCCTCAATGAGCAGTTCTTC. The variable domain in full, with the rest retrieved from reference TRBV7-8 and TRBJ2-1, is GAGVSQSPRYKVAKRGQDVALRCDPISGHVSLFWYQQALGQGPEFLTYFQNEAQLDKSGLPSDRFFAERPEGSVSTLKIQRTQQEDSAVYLCASSLGTSVLNEQFFGPGTRLTVL.

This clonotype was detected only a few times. The CDR3 nucleotides are TGCGCCAGCAGCCCTGGGACAGTTGCAACTAATGAAAAACTGTTTTTT. It is translated as CASSPGTVATNEKLFF. The V call is TRBV5-1, the J call TRBJ1-4; 7 bases agree with TRBD1. The junction had 6 bases not matched to a gene; V was cut back by 4 bases and J by 0 bases. Per germline, CDR1 SGHRS and CDR2 YFSETQ. CDR3 length: 16 amino acids.

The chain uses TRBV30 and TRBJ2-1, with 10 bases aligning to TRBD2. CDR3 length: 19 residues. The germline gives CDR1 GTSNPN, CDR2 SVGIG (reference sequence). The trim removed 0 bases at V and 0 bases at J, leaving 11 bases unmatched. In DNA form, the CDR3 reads TGTGCCTGGAGTGTATTTAGCGGGGGGCTTATTAGCTCCTACAATGAGCAGTTCTTC. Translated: CAWSVFSGGLISSYNEQFF.

The CDR3 spells CASSAQGGFGELFF. As DNA, the CDR3 is TGTGCCAGCAGTGCCCAAGGGGGCTTCGGGGAGCTGTTTTTT. This chain uses TRBV27 with TRBJ2-2; 7 bases are a match to TRBD1. The V gene end was trimmed by 5 bases and the J gene end by 7 bases; junction bases not matched to a gene: 7. Germline V CDR1 and CDR2: MNHEY, SMNVEV (reference sequence). The CDR3 runs 14 residues.

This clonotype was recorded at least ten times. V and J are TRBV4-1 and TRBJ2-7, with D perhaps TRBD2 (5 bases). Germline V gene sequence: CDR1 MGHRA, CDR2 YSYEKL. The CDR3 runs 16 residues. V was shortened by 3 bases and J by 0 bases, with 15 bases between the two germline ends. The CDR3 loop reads CASSQILTGISYEQYF. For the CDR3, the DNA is TGCGCCAGCAGCCAGATACTTACGGGGATCTCCTACGAGCAGTACTTC.

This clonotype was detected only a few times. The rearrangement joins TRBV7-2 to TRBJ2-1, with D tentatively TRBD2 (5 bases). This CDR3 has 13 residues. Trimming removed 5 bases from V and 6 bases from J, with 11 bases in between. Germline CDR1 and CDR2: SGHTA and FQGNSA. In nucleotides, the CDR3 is TGTGCCAGCAGCGTCCAAAGCGGCAATGAGCAGTTCTTC. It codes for CASSVQSGNEQFF. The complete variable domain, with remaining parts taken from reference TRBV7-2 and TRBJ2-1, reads GAGVSQSPSNKVTEKGKDVELRCDPISGHTALYWYRQSLGQGLEFLIYFQGNSAPDKSGLPSDRFSAERTGGSVSTLTIQRTQQEDSAVYLCASSVQSGNEQFFGPGTRLTVL.

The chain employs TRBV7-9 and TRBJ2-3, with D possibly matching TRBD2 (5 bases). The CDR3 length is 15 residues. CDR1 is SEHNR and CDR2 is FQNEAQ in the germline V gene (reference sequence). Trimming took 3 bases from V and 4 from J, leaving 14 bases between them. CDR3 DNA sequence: TGTGCCAGCAGCTTTGTAGACCGGCGGGCAGATACGCAGTATTTT. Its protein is CASSFVDRRADTQYF.

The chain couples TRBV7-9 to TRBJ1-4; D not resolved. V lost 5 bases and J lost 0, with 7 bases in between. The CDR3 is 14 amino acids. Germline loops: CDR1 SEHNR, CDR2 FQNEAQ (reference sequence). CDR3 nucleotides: TGTGCCAGCAGCGCGGCCGCAACTAATGAAAAACTGTTTTTT. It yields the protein CASSAAATNEKLFF.

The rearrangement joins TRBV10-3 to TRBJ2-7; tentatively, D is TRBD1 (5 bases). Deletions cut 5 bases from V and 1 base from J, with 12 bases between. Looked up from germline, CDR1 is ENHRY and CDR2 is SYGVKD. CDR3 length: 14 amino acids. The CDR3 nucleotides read TGTGCCATCAGTCCTTATCAGGGATCCTACGAGCAGTACTTC. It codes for CAISPYQGSYEQYF.